The 18 T cell receptor beta chains below all came from one sample that was sequenced in a study of blood T cell repertoires in COVID-19 (TCRdb year 2020). Library generation was performed with the immunoSEQ multiplex PCR assay. TCRdb carries this immuneACCESS record with in-frame sequences only. Its versions omit some clonotypes, under half of them owing to an unresolved V gene in the studies checked, with the rest unexplained. The sample table shows about 150,000 clones, and around 82% are seen once. The ten largest make up 35% to 55% of the sample. The sequenced sample was peripheral blood. All receptors come from a human donor in a cohort sampled during active COVID-19.

The chain links TRBV7-9 to TRBJ1-3; 9 bases align to TRBD1. V was clipped by 5 bases and J by 2 bases; unmatched bases: 10. This CDR3 is built from 17 residues. From germline, CDR1 is SEHNR and CDR2 FQNEAQ (reference sequence). The CDR3 nucleotides are TGTGCCAGCAGCCGATTCGTGGGACAGGGCGCTGGAAACACCATATATTTT. This sequence encodes CASSRFVGQGAGNTIYF.

A single count supports this clone. CDR3 DNA: TGTGCCAGCAGCCAAGATGGAGGGAGAGTAGCTTTCTTT. It is translated as CASSQDGGRVAFF. This chain links TRBV3-1 (or the pseudogene TRBV3-2) with TRBJ1-1; D call uncertain. Germline-derived CDR1 and CDR2 are LGHDT and YNNKEL (reference sequence). With 0 bases removed from V and 10 bases from J, the gap between germline ends came to 12 bases. This CDR3 is built from 13 residues.

The chain is built from TRBV6-2 or TRBV6-3 and TRBJ2-5; 10 bases are shared with TRBD2. The germline gives CDR1 MNHEY, CDR2 SVGEGT. J gave up 2 bases and V 5 bases, and 8 bases lay outside the gene matches. The CDR3 extends over 16 amino acids. In DNA, the CDR3 is TGTGCCAGCAGTCGGCTAGCGGGGGCGACTCAAGAGACCCAGTACTTC. Residues: CASSRLAGATQETQYF.

This clone was seen just once. The chain couples TRBV7-9 to TRBJ1-2, with TRBD1 identical over 7 bases. The germline V gene has CDR1 SEHNR and CDR2 FQNEAQ (reference sequence). J lost 5 bases, V lost 5 bases, and 8 bases had no gene match. The CDR3 is made up of 14 amino acids. The CDR3 coding sequence is TGTGCCAGCAGCCGGACAGGCACGAGTTATGGCTACACCTTC. This codes for CASSRTGTSYGYTF.

The CDR3 DNA follows: TGTGCCAGCAGTCCGGAAGCGTCTAACTATGGCTACACCTTC. Its translation: CASSPEASNYGYTF. V and J are TRBV6-5 and TRBJ1-2, with no clear D. The CDR3 sequence is 14 residues long. The V gene lost 5 bases and the J gene lost 0 bases, with 10 bases spanning the gap. The V gene's germline CDR1 is MNHEY and CDR2 SVGAGI.

V usage is TRBV6-5 and J usage is TRBJ1-6; D ambiguous. Between the trimmed V and J ends, which lost 6 bases and 2 bases, there was a span of 11 bases. This CDR3 spans 15 amino acids. Germline V gene data show CDR1 as MNHEY and CDR2 as SVGAGI. The CDR3 loop reads CASSPGLTYNSPLHF. In DNA, the CDR3 is TGTGCCAGCAGCCCGGGGTTGACCTATAATTCACCCCTCCACTTT.

This clone was observed a single time. The chain is built from TRBV10-3 and TRBJ2-7; 11 bases match TRBD1. This CDR3 is 15 amino acids long. CDR1 and CDR2 from the germline V gene are ENHRY and SYGVKD. After removal of 3 bases from V and 2 bases from J, the junction contained 3 bases not matched to a gene. The CDR3 DNA reads as TGTGCCATCAGTGACGGGGGACAGGGGGCCTACGAGCAGTACTTC. It encodes CAISDGGQGAYEQYF.

The rearrangement joins TRBV5-1 to TRBJ1-1, with a possible D match to TRBD1 (6 bases). V lost 4 bases and J lost 4, with 14 bases in between. This CDR3 is 14 amino acids long. CDR1 is SGHRS and CDR2 is YFSETQ in the germline V gene. The CDR3 region has the DNA TGCGCCAGCAGCCCGAGGGGGGAGGGCACTGAAGCTTTCTTT. It yields the protein CASSPRGEGTEAFF.

The chain couples TRBV4-1 to TRBJ2-2, with 10 bases matching TRBD1. In germline, CDR1 is MGHRA, CDR2 YSYEKL. CDR3 length: 16 amino acids. The V segment lost 7 bases and the J segment 5 bases; nucleotides outside the gene matches: 10. As DNA, the CDR3 is TGCGCCAGCACCCCTCTAGGGACAGGGGTTACCGGGGAGCTGTTTTTT. This translates into CASTPLGTGVTGELFF.

CDR3 protein: CASSYGGLSYGYTF. The DNA of the CDR3 is TGTGCCAGCAGTTACGGTGGACTAAGCTATGGCTACACCTTC. This chain links TRBV6-2 or TRBV6-3 with TRBJ1-2, with unresolved D. CDR1 and CDR2 from the germline V gene are MNHEY and SVGEGT. This CDR3 is 14 amino acids long. Trimming removed 2 bases at V and 4 bases at J, with 11 bases between.

The chain uses TRBV19 and TRBJ2-2; 11 nucleotides agree with TRBD1. The ends lost 3 bases at V and 3 bases at J; junction bases unmatched: 6. Germline assignment: CDR1 LNHDA and CDR2 SQIVND (reference sequence). CDR3 length equals 17 residues. The CDR3 nucleotides are TGTGCCAGTAGTATCCTGGGACAGGGGGAGGACACCGGGGAGCTGTTTTTT. This translates into CASSILGQGEDTGELFF.

The V and J genes are TRBV5-1 and TRBJ2-2, with 8 bases identical to TRBD2. This CDR3 is 15 amino acids long. CDR1 is SGHRS and CDR2 is YFSETQ in the germline V gene. Unmatched junction bases numbered 6, after V lost 4 bases and J lost 4 bases. The chain's CDR3 is CASSPGAGGTGELFF. CDR3 nucleotides: TGCGCCAGCAGCCCAGGGGCGGGGGGCACCGGGGAGCTGTTTTTT. Supplemented by reference TRBV5-1 and TRBJ2-2, the full variable domain reads KAGVTQTPRYLIKTRGQQVTLSCSPISGHRSVSWYQQTPGQGLQFLFEYFSETQRNKGNFPGRFSGRQFSNSRSEMNVSTLELGDSALYLCASSPGAGGTGELFFGEGSRLTVL.

The CDR3: CASSQDRGQGEQFF. The CDR3 DNA is TGTGCCAGCAGCCAAGATAGGGGTCAAGGTGAGCAGTTCTTC. This sequence joins TRBV14 and TRBJ2-1; weak D call: TRBD1 (5 bases). This CDR3 region has 14 residues. Germline values: CDR1 SGHDN, CDR2 FVKESK. V lost 0 bases and J lost 9, with 12 bases in between.

Here the CDR3 DNA reads TGTGCCAGCAGCGCAGATAGCGGGGGGGCCTTAGATACGCAGTATTTT. Translated: CASSADSGGALDTQYF. The genes are TRBV9 and TRBJ2-3, with 11 bases that match TRBD2. This CDR3 contains 16 residues. The junction had 8 bases not matched to a gene; V was cut back by 3 bases and J by 5 bases. CDR1 SGDLS and CDR2 YYNGEE come from the germline V gene.

The chain links TRBV27 to TRBJ1-1; D might be TRBD1 (6 bases). Trimming stripped 4 bases from V and 2 bases from J, with 11 bases between. This CDR3 region has 14 residues. The germline V gene has CDR1 MNHEY and CDR2 SMNVEV (reference sequence). CDR3 region: CASSYRDTNTEAFF. The DNA for the CDR3 is TGTGCCAGCAGTTACCGGGACACAAACACTGAAGCTTTCTTT.

V is TRBV30 and J is TRBJ2-7; D is ambiguous. Trimming cost V 5 bases and J 0 bases, with 5 bases left between them. Germline CDR1 reads GTSNPN; CDR2 reads SVGIG (reference sequence). The CDR3 totals 11 residues. For the CDR3, the DNA is TGTGCCTGGGACAACTCCTACGAGCAGTACGTC. Translating it yields CAWDNSYEQYV.

This chain uses TRBV2 with TRBJ2-7; TRBD1 is a possible D gene (5 bases). V was cut by 2 bases and J by 2 bases, with 13 bases left in between. CDR3 length: 15 residues. Germline CDR1 reads SNHLY; CDR2 reads FYNNEI. In DNA, the CDR3 is TGTGCCAGCAGTGAATCTAGTGGCAGGGCCTACGAGCAGTACGTC. As protein: CASSESSGRAYEQYV.

The rearrangement uses TRBV7-2 and TRBJ2-1; maybe TRBD1 (6 bases). The CDR3 has 15 amino acids. Germline loops: CDR1 SGHTA, CDR2 FQGNSA. Trimming stripped 1 base from V and 8 bases from J, with 15 bases between. CDR3 amino acids: CASSLVSLDSYEQFF. In DNA, the CDR3 is TGTGCCAGCAGCTTAGTTTCCCTGGACAGCTATGAGCAGTTCTTC.